A selection of T cell receptor beta chains follows, all from one sample in a study of blood T cell repertoires in COVID-19. Profiling relied on immunoSEQ multiplex PCR, and the TCRdb table lists in-frame clones only, not all of them. This sample has 84,000 or so clones, with over 80% found just once. Material: peripheral blood. The receptors originated from a woman aged 55 to 70 with active COVID-19. CDR3s include the opening cysteine and the closing phenylalanine or tryptophan.

J gene: TRBJ1-4
V gene: TRBV5-1
CDR3 protein: CASSWSAANEKLFF

J gene: TRBJ2-5
V gene: TRBV6-5
CDR3 protein: CASSYSGGSAGTQYF

J gene: TRBJ2-3
V gene: TRBV5-1
CDR3 protein: CASSWGLAGDTDTQYF

J gene: TRBJ2-7
V gene: TRBV11-2
CDR3 protein: CASGLGQGYEQYF

J gene: TRBJ1-4
V gene: TRBV10-2
CDR3 protein: CASKQANEKLFF

J gene: TRBJ1-2
V gene: TRBV27
CDR3 protein: CASSSRTGGDYGYTF

J gene: TRBJ1-4
V gene: TRBV28
CDR3 protein: CATRQGVTEKLFF

J gene: TRBJ2-2
V gene: TRBV30
CDR3 protein: CAWSVLDRVLIGELFF

J gene: TRBJ1-1
V gene: TRBV5-1
CDR3 protein: CASSAGKNTEAFF

J gene: TRBJ2-2
V gene: TRBV6-2/TRBV6-3
CDR3 protein: CASSTRTGGTGELFF

J gene: TRBJ1-2
V gene: TRBV19
CDR3 protein: CASSPPGGGLNGYTF

J gene: TRBJ1-2
V gene: TRBV4-3
CDR3 protein: CASSQGGQGSSGYGYTF

J gene: TRBJ2-3
V gene: TRBV7-2
CDR3 protein: CASRPSGGAVDTQYF

J gene: TRBJ1-6
V gene: TRBV6-2/TRBV6-3
CDR3 protein: CASSKDGSSYNSPLHF

J gene: TRBJ2-2
V gene: TRBV5-1
CDR3 protein: CASSLELVGGAGELFF

J gene: TRBJ2-6
V gene: TRBV7-9
CDR3 protein: CASSSGTGSPGANVLTF

J gene: TRBJ2-3
V gene: TRBV3-1/TRBV3-2
CDR3 protein: CASSQASDTQYF

J gene: TRBJ1-3
V gene: TRBV19
CDR3 protein: CASSTRGQGSGNTIYF

J gene: TRBJ2-3
V gene: TRBV7-9
CDR3 protein: CASSLSNPAYSGATDTQYF

J gene: TRBJ1-4
V gene: TRBV5-1
CDR3 protein: CASSRGQGGEKLFF

J gene: TRBJ2-1
V gene: TRBV5-1
CDR3 protein: CASSFGGGRNEQFF

J gene: TRBJ1-5
V gene: TRBV5-6
CDR3 protein: CASSIGGFGNQPQHF

J gene: TRBJ1-1
V gene: TRBV9
CDR3 protein: CASSVQVNTEAFF

J gene: TRBJ1-4
V gene: TRBV9
CDR3 protein: CASSPMGGTNEKLFF

J gene: TRBJ2-1
V gene: TRBV5-1
CDR3 protein: CASRSSGGGGARSSYNEQFF

J gene: TRBJ2-5
V gene: TRBV25-1
CDR3 protein: CASSASRGGLETQYF

J gene: TRBJ1-2
V gene: TRBV7-9
CDR3 protein: CASSLVQRGPNYGYTF

J gene: TRBJ1-1
V gene: TRBV6-5
CDR3 protein: CASSLPGGTEAFF

J gene: TRBJ2-5
V gene: TRBV5-1
CDR3 protein: CASSLVLREETQYF

J gene: TRBJ2-7
V gene: TRBV28
CDR3 protein: CASSSGTGGYEQYF

J gene: TRBJ1-5
V gene: TRBV5-1
CDR3 protein: CASSLETGNNQPQHF

J gene: TRBJ1-5
V gene: TRBV28
CDR3 protein: CASSPGELPPFNQPQHF

J gene: TRBJ1-4
V gene: TRBV5-4
CDR3 protein: CASSETGGTNEKLFF

J gene: TRBJ1-2
V gene: TRBV11-2
CDR3 protein: CASSESGNYGYTF

J gene: TRBJ2-1
V gene: TRBV19
CDR3 protein: CASQLTSGYNEQFF

J gene: TRBJ2-1
V gene: TRBV10-3
CDR3 protein: CASSGSEDEQFF

J gene: TRBJ2-1
V gene: TRBV7-2
CDR3 protein: CASSLETTSVPYNEQFF